Ten or more counts support the clone carrying this T cell receptor (beta chain). The antigen remains unidentified. These data originate in a study of T-cell reconstitution after alpha-beta-depleted transplantation in children. Study-level results: One year post-transplant, T-cell counts and diversity were largely derived from T cells produced anew.

The V end lost 1 base, the J end lost 1 base, and 3 bases lay between the germline ends. The germline V gene encodes CDR1 SGHRS and CDR2 YFSETQ. This CDR3 has 13 amino acids. The TCRbeta library was prepared with unique molecular identifiers. MiXCR, run by TCRdb on the PCR reads, gives a single entry per CDR3 protein. Of 250,000 to 300,000 distinct CDR3 sequences in the sample, around a tenth were seen once. The TCR originated in a boy under two years old with acute myeloid leukemia, due to receive a stem cell transplant. The sample was PBMCs, taken before TCRalphabeta/CD19-depleted stem cell transplant. This sequence joins TRBV5-1 and TRBJ2-4; D gene unclear. The CDR3 nucleotides are TGCGCCAGCAGCTTGTCGGCCAAAAACATTCAGTACTTC. Residues: CASSLSAKNIQYF.